The TCR beta chain described here comes from a study of PD-1 blockade in mismatch repair-deficient tumors. The V and J ends lost 8 bases and 3 bases respectively, with 11 bases between them. Germline CDR1 reads SGHRS; CDR2 reads YFSETQ. The CDR3 is 13 residues long. Points from the study as a whole: Tumor-resident clones, often undetectable pretreatment in blood, expanded then contracted after pembrolizumab.

In its sample, this clone was seen a few times. Its target is not known. Assay: immunoSEQ multiplex PCR; the TCRdb copy retains only in-frame clones and omits some. The sample comprises about 22,000 clones, almost 85% of which are singletons, and under 20% rests with the top ten. All patients were mismatch repair deficient, assessed by either PCR or immunohistochemistry. The TCR-sequenced patients were a few responders to pembrolizumab. The chain has TRBV5-1 and TRBJ2-2; D is tentatively TRBD1 or TRBD2 (5 bases each). The receptor was derived from an adult with mismatch repair-deficient cancer. Source: peripheral blood, taken 2 weeks after starting pembrolizumab. The CDR3, as DNA: TGCGCCAGTAAGCAGGGAGACACCGGGGAGCTGTTTTTT. Protein product: CASKQGDTGELFF.